The 20 T cell receptor beta chains below come from one sample, sequenced in a study of cytomegalovirus exposure and HLA in healthy donors. The method was immunoSEQ multiplex PCR; TCRdb's version includes in-frame clones alone and lacks a portion of them. In the table there are about 280,000 clones, 88% of which are singletons. The material sequenced was PBMCs. These receptors all stem from a young woman in good health and CMV-seronegative.

This clone has a count of ten or more. The V and J genes are TRBV29-1 and TRBJ2-7; 7 nucleotides align to TRBD1. Germline V gene sequence: CDR1 SQVTM, CDR2 ANQGSEA. The CDR3 spans 12 residues. V shed 0 bases, J shed 6 bases, and the junction held 2 bases outside the gene matches. CDR3 nucleotide sequence: TGCAGCGTTGAAGAACCAGGGGGCGAGCAGTACTTC. This translates into CSVEEPGGEQYF.

V is TRBV28 and J is TRBJ2-7, with TRBD2 matching 14 bases. V lost 4 bases, J lost 6 bases, and 8 bases stayed unmatched. Per the germline V gene, CDR1 is MDHEN and CDR2 is SYDVKM. This CDR3 spans 16 amino acids. CDR3 DNA: TGTGCCAGCAGTTCTCCGGGACTAGCGGGAGTTCGCGAGCAGTACTTC. Translating gives CASSSPGLAGVREQYF.

Only one count was recorded for this clone. The rearrangement joins TRBV12-5 to TRBJ1-1; 7 bases line up with TRBD1. The V gene end was trimmed by 3 bases and the J gene end by 1 base; junction bases not matched to a gene: 5. Germline V gene sequence: CDR1 LGHNT, CDR2 FRNRAP. The length of the CDR3 is 15 residues. The CDR3: CASGLQGMRNTEAFF. As DNA, the CDR3 is TGTGCTAGTGGTTTACAGGGGATGAGGAACACTGAAGCTTTCTTT.

The chain carries TRBV6-6 and TRBJ1-2; 7 bases are shared with TRBD1. CDR3 length: 15 residues. V trimming: 5 bases; J trimming: 0 bases; junction bases outside the gene matches: 6. CDR1 is MNHNY and CDR2 is SVGAGI in the germline V gene (reference sequence). CDR3 residues: CASSTGTVANYGYTF. The CDR3 coding sequence is TGTGCCAGCAGTACAGGGACAGTCGCTAACTATGGCTACACCTTC.

The gene calls are TRBV6-5 and TRBJ2-7; 9 bases are shared with TRBD1. Germline CDR1 reads MNHEY; CDR2 reads SVGAGI. The CDR3 has 14 amino acids. Trimming removed 5 bases from V and 3 bases from J; junction bases left unmatched: 5. CDR3 DNA sequence: TGTGCCAGCAGTCGGGACAGGGACTACTACGAGCAGTACTTC. It encodes CASSRDRDYYEQYF.

The J gene is TRBJ1-1, the V gene TRBV28; maybe TRBD1 (6 bases). The germline V gene has CDR1 MDHEN and CDR2 SYDVKM. Trimming took off 7 bases at V and 6 bases at J, with 18 bases between the two ends. This CDR3 has 14 amino acids. The CDR3 sequence: CASTSQGGGSEAFF. The DNA for the CDR3 is TGTGCCAGCACCTCACAGGGCGGGGGCTCTGAAGCTTTCTTT. Based on the CDR3 plus reference TRBV28 and TRBJ1-1, the full variable domain is DVKVTQSSRYLVKRTGEKVFLECVQDMDHENMFWYRQDPGLGLRLIYFSYDVKMKEKGDIPEGYSVSREKKERFSLILESASTNQTSMYLCASTSQGGGSEAFFGQGTRLTVV.

The V and J genes are TRBV7-2 and TRBJ1-2; the D gene is possibly TRBD1 (6 bases). This CDR3 has 13 amino acids. Trimming left V 4 bases short and J 4 bases short, with 10 bases between. CDR1 SGHTA and CDR2 FQGNSA come from the germline V gene. The CDR3 spells CASSSGDTYGYTF. CDR3 nucleotide sequence: TGTGCCAGCAGCTCAGGGGACACCTATGGCTACACCTTC.

J is TRBJ2-3 and V is TRBV10-1, with 11 bases identical to TRBD2. The CDR3 runs 16 residues. J was trimmed by 4 bases and V by 4 bases; bases with no gene match: 7. Germline-derived CDR1 and CDR2 are WNHNN and SYGVQD (reference sequence). The CDR3 nucleotides are TGCGCCAGCAGTGGAACTAGCGGGAGTGGCGCAGATACGCAGTATTTT. Its translation: CASSGTSGSGADTQYF.

The rearrangement uses TRBV30 and TRBJ2-1; 8 bases agree with TRBD1. Germline V gene data show CDR1 as GTSNPN and CDR2 as SVGIG (reference sequence). The CDR3 covers 12 residues. With V trimmed by 4 bases and J by 12 bases, 8 bases remained unmatched. CDR3 region: CAWTGQGEWQFF. The CDR3 DNA sequence: TGTGCCTGGACAGGACAGGGCGAGTGGCAGTTCTTC.

The chain recombines TRBV4-3 with TRBJ2-2; D is perhaps TRBD2 (6 bases). The V end lost 2 bases, the J end lost 4 bases, and 11 bases lay between the germline ends. This CDR3 has 15 residues. The germline CDR1 and CDR2 sequences are LGHNA and YSLEER. CDR3 sequence: CASSQKTGGTGELFF. The CDR3 region has the DNA TGCGCCAGCAGCCAAAAGACCGGGGGCACCGGGGAGCTGTTTTTT.

The chain carries TRBV19 and TRBJ2-7; TRBD2 matches at 8 bases. V lost 6 bases to trimming and J lost 1 base; unmatched junction nucleotides: 5. The length of the CDR3 is 14 residues. Germline V gene sequence: CDR1 LNHDA, CDR2 SQIVND (reference sequence). The CDR3 sequence is CASSRGGWSYEQYF. The DNA of the CDR3 is TGTGCCAGTAGCCGGGGGGGCTGGTCCTACGAGCAGTACTTC.

The chain recombines TRBV7-6 with TRBJ2-7; 7 bases fit TRBD2. This CDR3 spans 18 amino acids. Germline V gene lookup returns CDR1 SGHVS and CDR2 FNYEAQ. V was pared by 1 base and J by 6 bases, with 18 bases of the junction left unmatched. CDR3 protein: CASSLGGLPFIEDTEQYF. Written as DNA, the CDR3 is TGTGCCAGCAGCTTAGGGGGACTACCATTCATAGAGGATACCGAGCAGTACTTC.

V gene TRBV4-1 combines with J gene TRBJ2-7; 10 nucleotides align to TRBD2. This CDR3 contains 18 residues. V shed 0 bases and J 3 bases; nucleotides not matched to a gene: 11. Germline V gene sequence: CDR1 MGHRA, CDR2 YSYEKL. For the CDR3, the DNA is TGCGCCAGCAGCCAAGACAAGCTAGCGGGAGTTTCGATCTACGAGCAGTACTTC. Translation: CASSQDKLAGVSIYEQYF.

The chain recombines TRBV15 with TRBJ2-1; TRBD2 aligns across 10 bases. The CDR3 is 16 residues long. V was clipped by 1 base and J by 2 bases; unmatched bases: 2. The germline CDR1 and CDR2 sequences are LNHNV and YYDKDF (reference sequence). CDR3 DNA: TGTGCCACCAGCAGAGGGACTAGCGGTGCCTACAATGAGCAGTTCTTC. It translates to CATSRGTSGAYNEQFF. Full variable domain (outside the CDR3, taken from reference TRBV15 and TRBJ2-1): DAMVIQNPRYQVTQFGKPVTLSCSQTLNHNVMYWYQQKSSQAPKLLFHYYDKDFNNEADTPDNFQSRRPNTSFCFLDIRSPGLGDTAMYLCATSRGTSGAYNEQFFGPGTRLTVL.

The chain uses TRBV28 and TRBJ1-1; no firm D call. The CDR3 sequence is 10 residues long. Germline CDR1 and CDR2: MDHEN and SYDVKM. V lost 2 bases to trimming and J lost 11 bases, with 6 bases between them. The CDR3 nucleotides are TGTGCCAGCAGTTTAGGGGAGGCTTTCTTT. The encoded protein is CASSLGEAFF.

V and J are TRBV30 and TRBJ1-1; 8 bases match TRBD1. Per germline, CDR1 GTSNPN and CDR2 SVGIG (reference sequence). CDR3 length equals 13 residues. J gave up 2 bases and V 5 bases, and 4 bases lay outside the gene matches. The CDR3 protein is CAWVGTGNTEAFF. For the CDR3, the DNA is TGTGCCTGGGTTGGGACAGGTAACACTGAAGCTTTCTTT.

This clone was counted a few times. The genes are TRBV4-3 and TRBJ1-5, with D perhaps TRBD1 (5 bases). Germline CDR1 is LGHNA and CDR2 is YSLEER. Trimming stripped 1 base from V and 7 bases from J, with 8 bases between. This CDR3 is built from 13 residues. CDR3 protein: CASSQVRGQPQHF. DNA of the CDR3: TGCGCCAGCAGCCAAGTACGGGGGCAGCCCCAGCATTTT.

The chain is built from TRBV20-1 and TRBJ2-5; D remains unclear. This CDR3 comprises 9 residues. The germline gives CDR1 DFQATT, CDR2 SNEGSKA (reference sequence). The V gene lost 6 bases and the J gene lost 9 bases, with 8 bases spanning the gap. CDR3 amino acids: CSALSAQYF. DNA of the CDR3: TGCAGTGCCCTGTCGGCCCAGTACTTC.

The genes are TRBV13 and TRBJ2-7; maybe TRBD2 (5 bases). Germline CDR1 is PRHDT and CDR2 is FYEKMQ (reference sequence). The CDR3 extends over 13 amino acids. V dropped 2 bases and J dropped 2 bases, with 7 bases sitting between them. The DNA for the CDR3 is TGTGCCAGCAGCTTACCCGGGACCTACGAGCAGTACTTC. The encoded protein is CASSLPGTYEQYF.

This clone came up a few times. The chain joins TRBV7-2 to TRBJ2-7; 10 bases line up with TRBD2. This CDR3 is built from 15 residues. J was trimmed by 3 bases and V by 1 base; bases with no gene match: 3. Germline CDR1 and CDR2: SGHTA and FQGNSA. CDR3 nucleotide sequence: TGTGCCAGCAGCTTAGGGCCTAGCGGGAGCTACGAGCAGTACTTC. It yields the protein CASSLGPSGSYEQYF.